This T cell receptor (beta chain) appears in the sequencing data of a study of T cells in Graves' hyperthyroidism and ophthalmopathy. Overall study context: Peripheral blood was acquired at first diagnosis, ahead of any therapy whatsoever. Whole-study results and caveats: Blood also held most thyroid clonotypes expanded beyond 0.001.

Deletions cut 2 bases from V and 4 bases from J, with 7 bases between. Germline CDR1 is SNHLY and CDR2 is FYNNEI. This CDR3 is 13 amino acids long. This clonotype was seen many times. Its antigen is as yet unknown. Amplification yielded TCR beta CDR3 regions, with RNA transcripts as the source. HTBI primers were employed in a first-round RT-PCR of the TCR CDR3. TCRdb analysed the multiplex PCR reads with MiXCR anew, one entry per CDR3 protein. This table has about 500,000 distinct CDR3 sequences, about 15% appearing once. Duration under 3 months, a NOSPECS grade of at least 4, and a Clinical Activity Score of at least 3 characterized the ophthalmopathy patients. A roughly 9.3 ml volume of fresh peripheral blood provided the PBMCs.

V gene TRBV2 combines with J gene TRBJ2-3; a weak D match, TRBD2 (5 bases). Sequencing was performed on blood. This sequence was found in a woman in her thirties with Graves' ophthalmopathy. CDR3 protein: CASSESAADTQYF. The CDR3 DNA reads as TGTGCCAGCAGTGAATCAGCGGCAGATACGCAGTATTTT.